Reported below is one T cell receptor (beta chain). This sample is drawn from a study of blood T cell repertoires in COVID-19. Whole-study context: T cells, B-cell-depleted T cells, or PBMCs supplied cDNA or gDNA.

As processed by the authors: Amplification from reference gene primers served as the basis for estimated nucleated cell counts. The table came from immunoSEQ multiplex PCR; TCRdb's copy has only in-frame clones and leaves some out. V and J calls and clone size are those listed in that table; D and trimming were worked out from the DNA. The table has 250,000 to 300,000 clones, roughly 90% seen once. The sequence came from a woman aged 40-49 years with acute COVID-19. Sample: PBMCs or T cells enriched from blood (not recorded which).

Here the CDR3 DNA reads TGTGCCATATCGGGAGGCGGGGACCGCACAGATACGCAGTATTTT. Amino acid sequence: CAISGGGDRTDTQYF. The chain carries TRBV28 and TRBJ2-3; 7 bases are shared with TRBD2. V trimming: 10 bases; J trimming: 1 base; junction bases outside the gene matches: 11. The CDR3 covers 15 residues. Germline assignment: CDR1 MDHEN and CDR2 SYDVKM.